The T cell receptor (beta chain) described here comes from a study of blood T cell repertoires in COVID-19. Study information: Specimens from acute and convalescent COVID-19 originated in the United States, Italy and Spain. Nucleic acid was either cDNA or gDNA, and it came from T cells, B-cell-depleted T cells, or PBMCs.

This CDR3 is built from 15 residues. Germline lookup yields CDR1 SGHAT and CDR2 FQNNGV. V was clipped by 0 bases and J by 7 bases, with 15 bases between them. Libraries were prepared by immunoSEQ multiplex PCR; TCRdb keeps only in-frame clonotypes and omits some of them. The table records around 200,000 clones, under 85% of them present only once. This chain joins TRBV11-2 and TRBJ1-1; tentative D call: TRBD1 (5 bases). This sequence was found in a human donor in a cohort sampled during active COVID-19. The sample taken for sequencing was peripheral blood. CDR3: CASSLDQTGRNEAFF. The CDR3 region has the DNA TGTGCCAGCAGCTTAGATCAAACAGGCCGAAATGAAGCTTTCTTT. The variable domain in full, with the rest retrieved from reference TRBV11-2 and TRBJ1-1, is EAGVAQSPRYKIIEKRQSVAFWCNPISGHATLYWYQQILGQGPKLLIQFQNNGVVDDSQLPKDRFSAERLKGVDSTLKIQPAKLEDSAVYLCASSLDQTGRNEAFFGQGTRLTVV.